A selection of T cell receptor beta chains follows, all from one sample in a study of blood T cell repertoires in COVID-19. TCRdb keeps only in-frame clones here, not all; method: immunoSEQ multiplex PCR. The sample records 150,000 to 200,000 clones, 75% to 95% being singletons. Sequenced sample: peripheral blood. These receptor sequences come from a man between 50 and 59 years old with acute or convalescent COVID-19. CDR3s include the opening cysteine and the closing phenylalanine or tryptophan. Fields, in order: CDR3 length, V gene, CDR3 protein.

17 TRBV27 CASSPLGVTLAKNIQYF
14 TRBV29-1 CSVGSRQGGTEAFF
14 TRBV5-6 CASRSLRGNYGYTF
13 TRBV23-1 CASSQPAGNGYTF
13 TRBV15 CATSRDQDQPQHF
16 TRBV7-9 CASSLIAGGPTGELFF
15 TRBV6-5 CASGIYRVARDTQYF
15 TRBV7-9 CASSSRTRGQETQYF
14 TRBV15 CATSRDGGEETQYF
13 TRBV9 CASSALLQGAAFF
14 TRBV28 CASRPTGHGNTIYF
16 TRBV4-1 CASSQVKGVGVDGYTF
15 TRBV7-2 CASSRRQGNTGELFF
13 TRBV30 CAWSGTLIYEQYF
16 TRBV15 CATSIRPGQGHEKLFF
14 TRBV7-2 CASSPRVGDEKLFF
15 TRBV6-2/TRBV6-3 CASSLAGGPLETQYF
13 TRBV4-1 CASSPPRRETQYF
15 TRBV4-1 CASSQARGMSYGYTF
16 TRBV5-1 CASSSWTGIYNSPLHF
15 TRBV3-1/TRBV3-2 CASSRSSGSNYGYTF
15 TRBV11-2 CASSLVLAGGYEQYF
15 TRBV5-8 CASSWNPGWNNEQFF
15 TRBV3-1/TRBV3-2 CASSQDTGLWQPQHF
16 TRBV13 CASSTRLAGSTDTQYF
15 TRBV4-1 CASSQPLQMNTEAFF
14 TRBV6-6 CASSYSTRNSPLHF
13 TRBV7-2 CASSSIMGLGKFF
13 TRBV7-2 CASSLQDKQPQHF
16 TRBV7-3 CASSLKGHGNTGELFF
15 TRBV6-5 CASRLQGEVNTEAFF
16 TRBV28 CASSLTGDLMNTEAFF
13 TRBV27 CASRSAGANVLTF
15 TRBV5-8 CASSGTGVPSYEQYF
15 TRBV5-6 CASSLAGGSLHEQYF
17 TRBV6-2/TRBV6-3 CASSYGRRGEANYGYTF
16 TRBV4-3 CASSQSLAESTDTQYF
15 TRBV7-2 CASSLDGTGAYGYTF
16 TRBV4-3 CASSLSGGLGQETQYF
14 TRBV25-1 CASSELTTHTEAFF
17 TRBV9 CASSVVPDRAGGNTIYF
12 TRBV28 CASSFGTKGYTF
16 TRBV14 CASSQDHREATGELFF
15 TRBV9 CASSVERGGPDTQYF
17 TRBV3-1/TRBV3-2 CASSQEGAGAGAGELFF
13 TRBV12-3/TRBV12-4 CASSLTGKDTQYF
14 TRBV4-1 CASSQDLGDSEAFF
11 TRBV2 CASSRGDTQYF
13 TRBV12-3/TRBV12-4 CASSPGSYNEQFF
14 TRBV2 CASATGTYTGELFF
15 TRBV19 CASSAGTGVNQPQHF